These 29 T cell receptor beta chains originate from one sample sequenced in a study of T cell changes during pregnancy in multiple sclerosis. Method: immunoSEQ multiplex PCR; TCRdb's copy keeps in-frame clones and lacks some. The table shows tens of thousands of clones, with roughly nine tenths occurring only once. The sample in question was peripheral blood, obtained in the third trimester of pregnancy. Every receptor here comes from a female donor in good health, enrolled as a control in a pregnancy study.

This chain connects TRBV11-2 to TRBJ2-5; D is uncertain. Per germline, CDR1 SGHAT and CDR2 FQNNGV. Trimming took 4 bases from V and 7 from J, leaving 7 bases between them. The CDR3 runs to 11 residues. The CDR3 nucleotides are TGTGCCAGCAGCTCCTTATGGACCCAGTACTTC. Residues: CASSSLWTQYF. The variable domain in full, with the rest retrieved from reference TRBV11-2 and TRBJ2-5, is EAGVAQSPRYKIIEKRQSVAFWCNPISGHATLYWYQQILGQGPKLLIQFQNNGVVDDSQLPKDRFSAERLKGVDSTLKIQPAKLEDSAVYLCASSSLWTQYFGPGTRLLVL.

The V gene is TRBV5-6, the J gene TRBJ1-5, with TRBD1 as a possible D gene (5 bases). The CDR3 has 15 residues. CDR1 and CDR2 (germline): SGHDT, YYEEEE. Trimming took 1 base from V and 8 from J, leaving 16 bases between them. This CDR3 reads CASSLNGGGWEPQHF. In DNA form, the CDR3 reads TGTGCCAGCAGCTTGAATGGGGGGGGATGGGAGCCCCAGCATTTT.

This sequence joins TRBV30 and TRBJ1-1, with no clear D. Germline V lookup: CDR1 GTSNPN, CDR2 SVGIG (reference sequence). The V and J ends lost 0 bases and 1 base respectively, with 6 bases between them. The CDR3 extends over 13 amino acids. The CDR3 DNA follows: TGTGCCTGGAGTGTACGGGGGAACACTGAAGCTTTCTTT. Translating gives CAWSVRGNTEAFF.

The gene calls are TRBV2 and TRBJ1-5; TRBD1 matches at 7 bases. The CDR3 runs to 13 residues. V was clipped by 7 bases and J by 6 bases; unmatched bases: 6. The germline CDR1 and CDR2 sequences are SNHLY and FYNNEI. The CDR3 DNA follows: TGTGCCAGCAATACAGGGGAGAGTCAGCCCCAGCATTTT. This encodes CASNTGESQPQHF.

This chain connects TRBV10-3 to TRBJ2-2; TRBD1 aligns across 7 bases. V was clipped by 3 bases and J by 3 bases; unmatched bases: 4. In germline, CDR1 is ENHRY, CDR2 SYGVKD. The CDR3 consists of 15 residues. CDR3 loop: CAISDRGSYTGELFF. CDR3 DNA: TGTGCCATCAGTGACAGGGGGTCCTACACCGGGGAGCTGTTTTTT.

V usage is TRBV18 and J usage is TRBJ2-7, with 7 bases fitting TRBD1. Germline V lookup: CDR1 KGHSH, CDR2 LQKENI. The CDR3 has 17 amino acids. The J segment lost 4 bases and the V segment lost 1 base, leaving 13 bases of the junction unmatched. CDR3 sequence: CASSPLHNRDRPYEQYF. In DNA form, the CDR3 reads TGTGCCAGCTCACCACTCCACAACCGGGACAGACCATACGAGCAGTACTTC.

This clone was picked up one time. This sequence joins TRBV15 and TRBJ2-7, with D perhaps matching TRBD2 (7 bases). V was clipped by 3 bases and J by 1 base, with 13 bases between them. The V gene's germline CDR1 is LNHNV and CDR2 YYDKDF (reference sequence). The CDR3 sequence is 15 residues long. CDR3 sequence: CATSRLGGGSYEQYF. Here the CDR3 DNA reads TGTGCCACCAGCAGGCTAGGGGGGGGTTCCTACGAGCAGTACTTC.

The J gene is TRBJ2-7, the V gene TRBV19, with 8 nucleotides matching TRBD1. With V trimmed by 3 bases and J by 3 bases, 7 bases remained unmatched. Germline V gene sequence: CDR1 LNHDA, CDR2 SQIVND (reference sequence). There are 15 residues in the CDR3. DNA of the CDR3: TGTGCCAGTAGTATGACCGGGACAGGAGTCTACGAGCAGTACTTC. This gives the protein CASSMTGTGVYEQYF.

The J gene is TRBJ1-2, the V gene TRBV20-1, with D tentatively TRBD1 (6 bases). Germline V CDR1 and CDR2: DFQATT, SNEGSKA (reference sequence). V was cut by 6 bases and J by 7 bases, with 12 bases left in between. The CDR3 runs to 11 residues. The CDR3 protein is CSAPIRGGYTF. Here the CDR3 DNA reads TGCAGTGCCCCGATCAGGGGTGGCTACACCTTC.

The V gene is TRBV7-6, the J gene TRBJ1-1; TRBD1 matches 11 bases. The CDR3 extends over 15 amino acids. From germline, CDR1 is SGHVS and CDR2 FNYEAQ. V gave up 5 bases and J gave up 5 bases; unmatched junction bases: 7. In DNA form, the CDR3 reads TGTGCCAGCAGCAAGCGGACAGGGGGCCGAACTGAAGCTTTCTTT. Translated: CASSKRTGGRTEAFF.

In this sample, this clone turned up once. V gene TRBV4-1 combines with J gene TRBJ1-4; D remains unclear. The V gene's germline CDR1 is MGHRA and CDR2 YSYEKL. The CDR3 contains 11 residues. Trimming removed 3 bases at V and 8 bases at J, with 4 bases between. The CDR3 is CASSQREKLFF. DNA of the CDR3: TGCGCCAGCAGCCAGAGAGAAAAACTGTTTTTT.

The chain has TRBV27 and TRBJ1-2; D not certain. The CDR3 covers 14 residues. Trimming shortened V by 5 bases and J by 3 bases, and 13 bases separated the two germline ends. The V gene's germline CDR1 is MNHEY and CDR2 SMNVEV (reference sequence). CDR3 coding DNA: TGTGCCAGCAGTCCCAGCGGAGTTTACTATGGCTACACCTTC. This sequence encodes CASSPSGVYYGYTF.

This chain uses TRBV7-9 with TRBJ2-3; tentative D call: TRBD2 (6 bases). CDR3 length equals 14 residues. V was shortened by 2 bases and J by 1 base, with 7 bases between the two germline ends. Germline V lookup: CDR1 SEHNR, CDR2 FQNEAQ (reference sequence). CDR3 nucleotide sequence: TGTGCCAGCAGCTTAACGGGGGGCACAGATACGCAGTATTTT. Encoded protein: CASSLTGGTDTQYF.

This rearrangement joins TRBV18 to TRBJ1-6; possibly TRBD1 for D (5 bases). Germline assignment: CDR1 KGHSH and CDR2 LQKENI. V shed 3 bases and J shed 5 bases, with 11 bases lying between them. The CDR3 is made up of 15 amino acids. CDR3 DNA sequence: TGTGCCAGCTCACCTGGGGGACTCCATAATTCACCCCTCCACTTT. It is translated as CASSPGGLHNSPLHF.

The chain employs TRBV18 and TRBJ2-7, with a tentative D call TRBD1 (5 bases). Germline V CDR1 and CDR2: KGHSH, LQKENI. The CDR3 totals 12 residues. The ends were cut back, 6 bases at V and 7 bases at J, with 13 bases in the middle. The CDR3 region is CASSPDRLEQYF. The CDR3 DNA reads TGTGCCAGCTCGCCCGACAGACTGGAGCAGTACTTC.

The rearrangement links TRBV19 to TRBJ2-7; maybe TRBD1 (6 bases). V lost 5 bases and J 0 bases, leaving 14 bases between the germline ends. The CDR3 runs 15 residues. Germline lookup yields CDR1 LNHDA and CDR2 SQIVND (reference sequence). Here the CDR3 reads CASSGTGKASYEQYF. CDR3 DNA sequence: TGTGCCAGTAGTGGAACAGGGAAGGCCTCCTACGAGCAGTACTTC. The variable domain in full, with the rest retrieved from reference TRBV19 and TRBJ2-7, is DGGITQSPKYLFRKEGQNVTLSCEQNLNHDAMYWYRQDPGQGLRLIYYSQIVNDFQKGDIAEGYSVSREKKESFPLTVTSAQKNPTAFYLCASSGTGKASYEQYFGPGTRLTVT.

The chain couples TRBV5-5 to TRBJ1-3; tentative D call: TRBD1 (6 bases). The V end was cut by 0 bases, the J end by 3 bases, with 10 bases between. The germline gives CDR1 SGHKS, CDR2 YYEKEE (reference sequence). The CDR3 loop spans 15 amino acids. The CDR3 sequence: CASSLEYRDGNTIYF. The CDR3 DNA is TGTGCCAGCAGCTTGGAGTACAGGGATGGAAACACCATATATTTT. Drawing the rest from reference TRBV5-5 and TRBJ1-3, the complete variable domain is DAGVTQSPTHLIKTRGQQVTLRCSPISGHKSVSWYQQVLGQGPQFIFQYYEKEERGRGNFPDRFSARQFPNYSSELNVNALLLGDSALYLCASSLEYRDGNTIYFGEGSWLTVV.

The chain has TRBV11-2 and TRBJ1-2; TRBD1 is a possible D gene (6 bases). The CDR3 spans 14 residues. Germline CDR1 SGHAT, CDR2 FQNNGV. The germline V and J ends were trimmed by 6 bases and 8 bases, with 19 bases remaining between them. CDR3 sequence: CASRRTEELWGYTF. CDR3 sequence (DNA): TGTGCCAGCAGACGGACAGAAGAATTATGGGGCTACACCTTC.

The CDR3 here is CASSLWTGENYGYTF. Here the CDR3 DNA reads TGTGCCAGCAGCCTCTGGACAGGGGAGAACTATGGCTACACCTTC. The rearrangement uses TRBV7-2 and TRBJ1-2; 9 positions agree with TRBD1. The V gene end was trimmed by 5 bases and the J gene end by 2 bases; junction bases not matched to a gene: 6. Germline values: CDR1 SGHTA, CDR2 FQGNSA. This CDR3 comprises 15 residues.

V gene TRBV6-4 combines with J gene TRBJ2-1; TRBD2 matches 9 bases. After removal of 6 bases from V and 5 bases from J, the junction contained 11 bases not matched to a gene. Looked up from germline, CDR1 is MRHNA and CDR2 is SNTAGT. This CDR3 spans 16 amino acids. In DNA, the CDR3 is TGTGCCAGCAGCGAGGGACTAGCTTTGGGCCACAATGAGCAGTTCTTC. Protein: CASSEGLALGHNEQFF.

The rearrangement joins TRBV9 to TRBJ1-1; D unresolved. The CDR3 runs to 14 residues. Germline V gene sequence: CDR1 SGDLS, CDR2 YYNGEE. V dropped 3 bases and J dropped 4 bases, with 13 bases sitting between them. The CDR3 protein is CASSASGSVTEAFF. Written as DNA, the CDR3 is TGTGCCAGCAGCGCCTCGGGATCGGTCACTGAAGCTTTCTTT.

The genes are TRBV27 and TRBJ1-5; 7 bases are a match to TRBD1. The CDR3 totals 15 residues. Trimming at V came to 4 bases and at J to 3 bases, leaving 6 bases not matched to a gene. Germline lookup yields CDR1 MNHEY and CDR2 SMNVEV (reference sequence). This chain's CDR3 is CASSSPGQVNQPQHF. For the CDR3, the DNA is TGTGCCAGCAGTTCCCCCGGACAGGTCAATCAGCCCCAGCATTTT.

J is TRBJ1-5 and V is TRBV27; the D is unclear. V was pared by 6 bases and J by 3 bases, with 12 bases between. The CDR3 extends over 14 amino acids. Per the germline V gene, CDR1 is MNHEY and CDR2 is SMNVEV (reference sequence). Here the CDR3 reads CASSLRGTNQPQHF. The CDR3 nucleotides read TGTGCCAGCAGCCTACGAGGAACCAATCAGCCCCAGCATTTT.

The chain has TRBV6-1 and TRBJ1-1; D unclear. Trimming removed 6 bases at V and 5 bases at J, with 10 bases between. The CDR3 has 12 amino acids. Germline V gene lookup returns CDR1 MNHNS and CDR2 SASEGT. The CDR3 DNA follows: TGTGCCAGCAGCTATATGTTGACTGAAGCTTTCTTT. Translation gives CASSYMLTEAFF.

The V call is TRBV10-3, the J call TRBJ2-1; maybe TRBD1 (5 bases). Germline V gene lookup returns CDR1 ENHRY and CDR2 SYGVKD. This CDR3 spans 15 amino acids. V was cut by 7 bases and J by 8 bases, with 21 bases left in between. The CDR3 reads CAIKASGQPRDEQFF. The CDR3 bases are TGTGCCATCAAAGCGAGTGGACAACCCAGGGATGAGCAGTTCTTC.

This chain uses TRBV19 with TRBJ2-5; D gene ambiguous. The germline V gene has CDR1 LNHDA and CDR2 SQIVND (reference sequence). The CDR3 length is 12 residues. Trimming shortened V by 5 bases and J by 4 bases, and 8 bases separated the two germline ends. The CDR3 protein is CASSGPGETQYF. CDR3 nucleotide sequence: TGTGCCAGTAGTGGGCCTGGAGAGACCCAGTACTTC.

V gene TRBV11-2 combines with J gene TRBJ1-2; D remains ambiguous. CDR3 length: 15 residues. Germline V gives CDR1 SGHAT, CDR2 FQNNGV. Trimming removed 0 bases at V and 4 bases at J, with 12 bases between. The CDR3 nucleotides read TGTGCCAGCAGCTTAGAGCCCGGAGGTCCCTATGGCTACACCTTC. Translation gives CASSLEPGGPYGYTF.

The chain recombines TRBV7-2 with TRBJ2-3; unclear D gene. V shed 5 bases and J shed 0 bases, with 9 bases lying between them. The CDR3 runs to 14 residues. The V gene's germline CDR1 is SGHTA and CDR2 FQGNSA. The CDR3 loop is CASSPRVSTDTQYF. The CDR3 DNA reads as TGTGCCAGCAGCCCCCGAGTAAGCACAGATACGCAGTATTTT.

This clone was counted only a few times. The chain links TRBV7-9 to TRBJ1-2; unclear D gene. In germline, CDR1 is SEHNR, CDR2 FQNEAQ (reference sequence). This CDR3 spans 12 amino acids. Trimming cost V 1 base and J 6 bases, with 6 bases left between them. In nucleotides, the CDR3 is TGTGCCAGCAGCTTAGATCAGAATGGCTACACCTTC. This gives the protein CASSLDQNGYTF. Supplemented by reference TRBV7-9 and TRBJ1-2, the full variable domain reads DTGVSQNPRHKITKRGQNVTFRCDPISEHNRLYWYRQTLGQGPEFLTYFQNEAQLEKSRLLSDRFSAERPKGSFSTLEIQRTEQGDSAMYLCASSLDQNGYTFGSGTRLTVV.